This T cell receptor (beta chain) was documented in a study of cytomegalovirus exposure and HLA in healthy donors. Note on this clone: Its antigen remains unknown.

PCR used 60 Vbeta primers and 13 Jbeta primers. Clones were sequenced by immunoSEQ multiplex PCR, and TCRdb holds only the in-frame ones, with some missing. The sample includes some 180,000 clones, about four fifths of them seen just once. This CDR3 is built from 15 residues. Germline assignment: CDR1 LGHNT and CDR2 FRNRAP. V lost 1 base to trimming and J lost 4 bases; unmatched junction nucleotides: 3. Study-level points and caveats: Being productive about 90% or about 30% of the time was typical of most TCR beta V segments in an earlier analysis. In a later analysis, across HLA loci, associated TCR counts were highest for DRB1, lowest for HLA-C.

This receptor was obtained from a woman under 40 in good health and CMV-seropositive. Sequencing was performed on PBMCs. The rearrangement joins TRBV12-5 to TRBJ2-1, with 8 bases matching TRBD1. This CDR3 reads CASGLGTGTYNEQFF. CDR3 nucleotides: TGTGCTAGTGGTTTGGGGACAGGGACTTACAATGAGCAGTTCTTC.